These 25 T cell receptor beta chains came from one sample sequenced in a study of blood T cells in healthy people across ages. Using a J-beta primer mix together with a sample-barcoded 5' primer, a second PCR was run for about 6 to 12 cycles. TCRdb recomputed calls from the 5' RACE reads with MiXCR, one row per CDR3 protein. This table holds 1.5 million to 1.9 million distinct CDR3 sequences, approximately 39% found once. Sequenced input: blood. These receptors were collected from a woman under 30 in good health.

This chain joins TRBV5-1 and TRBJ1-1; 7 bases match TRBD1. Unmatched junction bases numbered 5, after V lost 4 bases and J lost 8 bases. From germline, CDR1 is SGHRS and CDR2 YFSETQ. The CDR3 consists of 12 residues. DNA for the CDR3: TGCGCCAGCAGCCGGATAGGGGGCGAAGCTTTCTTT. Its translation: CASSRIGGEAFF.

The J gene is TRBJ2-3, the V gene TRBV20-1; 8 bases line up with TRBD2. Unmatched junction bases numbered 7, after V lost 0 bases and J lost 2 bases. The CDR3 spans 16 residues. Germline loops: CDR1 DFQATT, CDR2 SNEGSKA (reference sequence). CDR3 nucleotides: TGCAGTGCTAGAGATTTGGCTAGCGGGCACACAGATACGCAGTATTTT. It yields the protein CSARDLASGHTDTQYF.

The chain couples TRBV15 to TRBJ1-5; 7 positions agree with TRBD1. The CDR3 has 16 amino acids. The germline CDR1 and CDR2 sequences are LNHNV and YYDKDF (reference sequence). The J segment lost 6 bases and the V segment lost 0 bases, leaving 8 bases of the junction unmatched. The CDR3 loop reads CATSRDLGRGFQPQHF. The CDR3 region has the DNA TGTGCCACCAGCAGAGATTTGGGCAGGGGGTTTCAGCCCCAGCATTTT.

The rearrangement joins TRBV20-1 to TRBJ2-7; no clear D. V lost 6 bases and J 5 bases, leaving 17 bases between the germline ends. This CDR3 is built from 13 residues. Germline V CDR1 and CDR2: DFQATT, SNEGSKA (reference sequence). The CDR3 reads CSALRPPVHEQYF. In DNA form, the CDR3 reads TGCAGTGCGTTGAGGCCCCCCGTCCACGAGCAGTACTTC.

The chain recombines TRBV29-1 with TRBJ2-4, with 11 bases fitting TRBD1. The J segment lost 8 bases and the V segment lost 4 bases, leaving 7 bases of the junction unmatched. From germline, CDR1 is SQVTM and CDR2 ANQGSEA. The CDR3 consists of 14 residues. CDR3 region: CSVGTGGDGDIQYF. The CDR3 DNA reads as TGCAGCGTTGGGACAGGGGGCGATGGAGACATTCAGTACTTC.

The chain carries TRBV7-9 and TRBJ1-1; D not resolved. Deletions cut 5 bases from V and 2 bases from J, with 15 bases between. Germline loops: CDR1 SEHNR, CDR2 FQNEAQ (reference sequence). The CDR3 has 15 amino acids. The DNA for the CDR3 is TGTGCCAGCAGCCAGCGGCCCGACGTCAACACTGAAGCTTTCTTT. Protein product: CASSQRPDVNTEAFF. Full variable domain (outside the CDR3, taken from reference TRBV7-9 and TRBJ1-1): DTGVSQNPRHKITKRGQNVTFRCDPISEHNRLYWYRQTLGQGPEFLTYFQNEAQLEKSRLLSDRFSAERPKGSFSTLEIQRTEQGDSAMYLCASSQRPDVNTEAFFGQGTRLTVV.

The CDR3 sequence is CASRFDGGTDTQYF. The CDR3 coding sequence is TGTGCCAGCAGGTTTGATGGGGGGACAGATACGCAGTATTTT. V and J are TRBV12-3 or TRBV12-4 and TRBJ2-3; D is possibly TRBD2 (6 bases). This CDR3 is built from 14 residues. Trimming took 6 bases from V and 3 from J, leaving 13 bases between them.

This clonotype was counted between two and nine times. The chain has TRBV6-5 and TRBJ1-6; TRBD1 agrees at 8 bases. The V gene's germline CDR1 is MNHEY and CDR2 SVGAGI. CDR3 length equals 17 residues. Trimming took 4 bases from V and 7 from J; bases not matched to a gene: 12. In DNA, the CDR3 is TGTGCCAGCAGTTTGCGGGGACAGGTAGCACGGAATTCACCCCTCCACTTT. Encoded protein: CASSLRGQVARNSPLHF.

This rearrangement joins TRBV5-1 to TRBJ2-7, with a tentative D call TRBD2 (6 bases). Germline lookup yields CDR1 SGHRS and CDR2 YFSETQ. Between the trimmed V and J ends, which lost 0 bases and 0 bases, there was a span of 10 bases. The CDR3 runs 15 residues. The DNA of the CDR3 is TGCGCCAGCAGCTTGGCACCGGGGGTCTCCTACGAGCAGTACTTC. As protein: CASSLAPGVSYEQYF.

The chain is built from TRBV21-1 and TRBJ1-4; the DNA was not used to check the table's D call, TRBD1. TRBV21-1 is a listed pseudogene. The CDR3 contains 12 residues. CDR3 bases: TGTGCCAGCCTCCGGGACATCAGGAAACTGTTTTTT. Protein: CASLRDIRKLFF.

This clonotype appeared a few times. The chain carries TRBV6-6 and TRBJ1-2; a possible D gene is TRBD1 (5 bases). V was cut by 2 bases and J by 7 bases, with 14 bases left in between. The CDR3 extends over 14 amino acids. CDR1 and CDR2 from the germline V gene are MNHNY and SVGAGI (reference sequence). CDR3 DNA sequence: TGTGCCAGCAGTTACAGTCAGGGTGGGATTGGCTACACCTTC. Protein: CASSYSQGGIGYTF.

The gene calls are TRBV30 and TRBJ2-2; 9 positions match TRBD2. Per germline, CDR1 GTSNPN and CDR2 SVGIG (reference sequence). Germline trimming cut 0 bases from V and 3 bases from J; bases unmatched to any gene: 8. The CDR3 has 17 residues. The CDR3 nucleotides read TGTGCCTGGAGTGTACTTGGCGGGGGGGTCTACACCGGGGAGCTGTTTTTT. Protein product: CAWSVLGGGVYTGELFF.

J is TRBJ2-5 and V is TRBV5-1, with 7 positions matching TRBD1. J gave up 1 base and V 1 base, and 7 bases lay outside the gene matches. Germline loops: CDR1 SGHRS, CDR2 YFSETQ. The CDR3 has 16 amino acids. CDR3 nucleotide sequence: TGCGCCAGCAGCTTGATCGTTGGGACAGCCCAAGAGACCCAGTACTTC. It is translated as CASSLIVGTAQETQYF.

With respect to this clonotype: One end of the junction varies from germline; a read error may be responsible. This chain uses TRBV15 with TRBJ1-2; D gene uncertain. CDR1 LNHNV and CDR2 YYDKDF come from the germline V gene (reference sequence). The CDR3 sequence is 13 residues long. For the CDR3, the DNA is TGTACCACCAGCAGAGGGAACGGATATGGCTACACCTTC. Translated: CTTSRGNGYGYTF.

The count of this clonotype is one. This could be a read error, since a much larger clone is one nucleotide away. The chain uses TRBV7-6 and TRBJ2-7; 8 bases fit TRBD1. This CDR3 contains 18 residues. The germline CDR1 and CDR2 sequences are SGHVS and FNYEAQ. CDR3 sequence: CASSLPGQEPPSSYKQYF. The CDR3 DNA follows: TGTGCTAGCAGCTTACCGGGACAGGAACCACCAAGCTCCTACAAGCAGTACTTC.

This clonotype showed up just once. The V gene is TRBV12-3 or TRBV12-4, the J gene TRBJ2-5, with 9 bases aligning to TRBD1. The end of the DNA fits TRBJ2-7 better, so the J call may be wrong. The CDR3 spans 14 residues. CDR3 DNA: TGTGCCAGCAGTTTCACCGACAGGGGGACCGAGCAGTACTTC. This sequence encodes CASSFTDRGTEQYF.

In DNA, the CDR3 is TGTGCCAGCAGTACCGGGACCCTTTCCCAGCATTTT. It translates to CASSTGTLSQHF. The J gene is TRBJ1-5, the V gene TRBV6-2 or TRBV6-3; a possible D gene is TRBD1 (5 bases). This CDR3 comprises 12 residues. The germline V gene encodes CDR1 MNHEY and CDR2 SVGEGT. The V end lost 5 bases, the J end lost 11 bases, and 13 bases lay between the germline ends.

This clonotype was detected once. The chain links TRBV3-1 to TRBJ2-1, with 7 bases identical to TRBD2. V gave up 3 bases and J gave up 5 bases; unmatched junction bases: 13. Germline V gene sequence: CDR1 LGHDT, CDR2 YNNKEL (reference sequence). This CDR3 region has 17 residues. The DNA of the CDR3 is TGTGCCAGCAGCCACCGAGGGTGGAGCGGGGTGAACAATGAGCAGTTCTTC. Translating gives CASSHRGWSGVNNEQFF.

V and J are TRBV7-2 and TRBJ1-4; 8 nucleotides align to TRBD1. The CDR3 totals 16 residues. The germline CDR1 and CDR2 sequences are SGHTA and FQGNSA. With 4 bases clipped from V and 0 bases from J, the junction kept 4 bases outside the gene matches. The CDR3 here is CASSSTGGATNEKLFF. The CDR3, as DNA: TGTGCCAGCAGCTCAACAGGGGGGGCAACTAATGAAAAACTGTTTTTT.

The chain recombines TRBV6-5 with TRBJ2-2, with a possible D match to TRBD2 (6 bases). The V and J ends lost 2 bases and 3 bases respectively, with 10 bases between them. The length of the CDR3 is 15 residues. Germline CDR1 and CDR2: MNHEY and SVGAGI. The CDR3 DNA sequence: TGTGCCAGCAGTTACCCGGGAGCCGACACCGGGGAGCTGTTTTTT. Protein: CASSYPGADTGELFF.

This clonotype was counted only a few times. DNA of the CDR3: TGTGCCAGCAGCCCAATGGACAGGCCCGCTAACTATGGCTACACCTTC. This gives the protein CASSPMDRPANYGYTF. The rearrangement links TRBV7-9 to TRBJ1-2; 7 nucleotides align to TRBD1. Losses at the gene ends were 5 bases for V and 0 bases for J; bases not matched to a gene: 9. The CDR3 consists of 16 residues. The V gene's germline CDR1 is SEHNR and CDR2 FQNEAQ (reference sequence).

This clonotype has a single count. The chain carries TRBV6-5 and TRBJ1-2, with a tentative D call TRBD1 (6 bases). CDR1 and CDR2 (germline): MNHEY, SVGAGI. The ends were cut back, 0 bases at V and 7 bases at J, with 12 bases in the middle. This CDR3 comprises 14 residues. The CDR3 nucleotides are TGTGCCAGCAGTTACTCAGGCAGGGGCCCTGGCTACACCTTC. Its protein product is CASSYSGRGPGYTF.

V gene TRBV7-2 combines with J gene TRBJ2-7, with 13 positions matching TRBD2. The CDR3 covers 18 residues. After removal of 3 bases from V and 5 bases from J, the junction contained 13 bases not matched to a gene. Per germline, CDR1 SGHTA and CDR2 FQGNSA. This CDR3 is CASSLGLAGRWGMDEQYF. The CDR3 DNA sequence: TGTGCCAGCAGCTTGGGACTAGCGGGAAGGTGGGGCATGGACGAGCAGTACTTC.

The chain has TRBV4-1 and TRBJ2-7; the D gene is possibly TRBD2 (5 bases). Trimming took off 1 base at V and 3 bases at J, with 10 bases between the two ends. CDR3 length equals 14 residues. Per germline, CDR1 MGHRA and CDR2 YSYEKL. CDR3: CASSQVIGVYEQYF. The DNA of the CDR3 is TGCGCCAGCAGCCAAGTAATCGGGGTCTACGAGCAGTACTTC.

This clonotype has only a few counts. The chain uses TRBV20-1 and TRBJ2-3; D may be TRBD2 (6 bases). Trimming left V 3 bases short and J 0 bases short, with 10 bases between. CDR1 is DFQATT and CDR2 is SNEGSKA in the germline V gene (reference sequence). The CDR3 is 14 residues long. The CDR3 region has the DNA TGCAGTGCTAGCCCGGGAGTGAGCACAGATACGCAGTATTTT. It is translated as CSASPGVSTDTQYF.